These T cell receptor beta chains were read from a single sample in a study of blood T cells in healthy people across ages. TCRdb ran MiXCR on the 5' RACE reads and lists one entry per CDR3 protein. The table has roughly 900,000 distinct CDR3 sequences, about 28% seen once. Sequenced sample: blood. Receptors were obtained from a woman older than 75 in good health. CDR3s include the opening cysteine and the closing phenylalanine or tryptophan. D genes are given only for firm matches. Size tells how often a clone was seen (once, few, many) or the class of an expanded clone, and some rows leave it out.

len	d_gene	v_gene	abundance	j_gene	CDR3aa	CDR3nt
16	TRBD1	TRBV11-3	.	TRBJ1-2	CTSSLVGTGANYGYTF	TGTACCAGCAGCTTAGTCGGGACAGGAGCTAACTATGGCTACACCTTC
15	.	TRBV11-3	few	TRBJ2-1	CASSLVGERTGEQFF	TGTGCCAGCAGCTTAGTTGGGGAACGTACCGGTGAGCAGTTCTTC
15	TRBD1	TRBV6-5	many	TRBJ2-3	CASRPQGAPTDTQYF	TGTGCCAGCAGACCACAGGGGGCCCCCACAGATACGCAGTATTTT
16	.	TRBV5-1	.	TRBJ2-2	CASSSAAGRNTGELFF	TGCGCCAGCAGCTCGGCAGCAGGTCGGAACACCGGGGAGCTGTTTTTT
16	.	TRBV5-4	.	TRBJ1-2	CASSPQRAGTDYGYTF	TGTGCCAGCAGCCCCCAGCGTGCCGGGACGGACTATGGCTACACCTTC
18	.	TRBV5-1	.	TRBJ1-3	CASSSSLHRPSAGNTIYF	TGCGCCAGCAGCTCTTCCCTCCACCGCCCCTCAGCTGGAAACACCATATATTTT
15	.	TRBV7-2	few	TRBJ2-7	CATSFAGPGGNEQYF	TGTGCCACCAGCTTCGCCGGGCCGGGGGGCAATGAGCAGTACTTC
15	.	TRBV7-9	.	TRBJ2-5	CASSLGVGLRDTQYF	TGTGCCAGCAGCTTAGGGGTCGGTTTGAGGGATACCCAGTACTTC
14	.	TRBV5-1	.	TRBJ1-1	CASSSAGTNTEAFF	TGCGCCAGCAGCTCTGCCGGGACAAACACTGAAGCTTTCTTT
14	.	TRBV20-1	many	TRBJ2-1	CSARVGGGRPEQFF	TGCAGTGCTAGAGTGGGGGGGGGCCGCCCTGAGCAGTTCTTC
12	.	TRBV6-5	many	TRBJ2-1	CASKGLVGEQFF	TGTGCCAGCAAGGGACTCGTTGGTGAGCAGTTCTTC
14	.	TRBV6-5	many	TRBJ2-5	CASSYSLTGETQYF	TGTGCCAGCAGTTACTCCCTAACGGGGGAGACCCAGTACTTC
12	.	TRBV7-2	.	TRBJ1-2	CAGSLQGYGYTF	TGTGCCGGCAGCTTACAGGGTTATGGCTACACCTTC
15	.	TRBV4-3	many	TRBJ2-1	CASSQDLFSGNEQFF	TGCGCCAGCAGCCAAGATCTTTTTAGCGGCAATGAGCAGTTCTTC
11	TRBD2	TRBV7-2	many	TRBJ2-1	CASKLAREQFF	TGTGCCAGCAAACTAGCGCGTGAGCAGTTCTTC
13	TRBD1	TRBV6-5	.	TRBJ1-1	CASNKGGRTEAFF	TGTGCCAGCAACAAAGGGGGCAGGACTGAAGCTTTCTTT
15	TRBD1	TRBV12-3/TRBV12-4	many	TRBJ1-5	CASRKQGGPNQPQHF	TGTGCCAGCAGAAAACAGGGGGGGCCTAATCAGCCCCAGCATTTT
15	TRBD2	TRBV20-1	few	TRBJ2-5	CSALTSGAPGETQYF	TGCAGTGCTCTGACTAGCGGGGCCCCAGGAGAGACCCAGTACTTC
14	.	TRBV5-1	many	TRBJ1-4	CASSDGGAGEKLFF	TGCGCCAGCAGCGACGGCGGGGCCGGAGAAAAACTGTTTTTT
13	.	TRBV10-3	many	TRBJ2-1	CAIIGRSYNEQFF	TGTGCCATCATTGGGCGCTCCTACAATGAGCAGTTCTTC
12	.	TRBV20-1	.	TRBJ2-1	CSAAWERNEQFF	TGCAGTGCGGCGTGGGAGCGGAATGAGCAGTTCTTC